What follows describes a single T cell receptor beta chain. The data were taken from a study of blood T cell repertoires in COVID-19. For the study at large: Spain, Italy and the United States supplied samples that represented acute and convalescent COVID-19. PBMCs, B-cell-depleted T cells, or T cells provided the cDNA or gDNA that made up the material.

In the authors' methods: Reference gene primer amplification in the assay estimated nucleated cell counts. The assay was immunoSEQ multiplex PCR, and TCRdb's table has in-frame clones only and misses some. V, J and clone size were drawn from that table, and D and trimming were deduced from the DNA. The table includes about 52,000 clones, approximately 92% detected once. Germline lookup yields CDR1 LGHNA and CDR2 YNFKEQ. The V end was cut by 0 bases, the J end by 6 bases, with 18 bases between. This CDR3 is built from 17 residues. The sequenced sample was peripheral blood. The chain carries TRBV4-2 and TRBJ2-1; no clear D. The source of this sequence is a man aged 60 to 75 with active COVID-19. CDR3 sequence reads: CASSQDSLNTVPNEQFF. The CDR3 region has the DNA TGTGCCAGCAGCCAAGACTCGCTCAACACAGTGCCCAATGAGCAGTTCTTC.